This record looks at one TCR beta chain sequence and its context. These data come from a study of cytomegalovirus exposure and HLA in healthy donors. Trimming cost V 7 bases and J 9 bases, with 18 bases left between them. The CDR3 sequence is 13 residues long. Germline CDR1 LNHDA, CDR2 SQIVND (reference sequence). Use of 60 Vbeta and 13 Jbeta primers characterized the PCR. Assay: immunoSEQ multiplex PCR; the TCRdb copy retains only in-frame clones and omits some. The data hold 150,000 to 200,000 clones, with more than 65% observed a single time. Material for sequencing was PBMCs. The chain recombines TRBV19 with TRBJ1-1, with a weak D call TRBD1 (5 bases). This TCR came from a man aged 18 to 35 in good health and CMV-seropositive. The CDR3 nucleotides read TGTGCCAGTATAGGAGGGCAGGGTGACAAAGCTTTCTTT. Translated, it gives CASIGGQGDKAFF. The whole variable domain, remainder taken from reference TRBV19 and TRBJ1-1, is DGGITQSPKYLFRKEGQNVTLSCEQNLNHDAMYWYRQDPGQGLRLIYYSQIVNDFQKGDIAEGYSVSREKKESFPLTVTSAQKNPTAFYLCASIGGQGDKAFFGQGTRLTVV.